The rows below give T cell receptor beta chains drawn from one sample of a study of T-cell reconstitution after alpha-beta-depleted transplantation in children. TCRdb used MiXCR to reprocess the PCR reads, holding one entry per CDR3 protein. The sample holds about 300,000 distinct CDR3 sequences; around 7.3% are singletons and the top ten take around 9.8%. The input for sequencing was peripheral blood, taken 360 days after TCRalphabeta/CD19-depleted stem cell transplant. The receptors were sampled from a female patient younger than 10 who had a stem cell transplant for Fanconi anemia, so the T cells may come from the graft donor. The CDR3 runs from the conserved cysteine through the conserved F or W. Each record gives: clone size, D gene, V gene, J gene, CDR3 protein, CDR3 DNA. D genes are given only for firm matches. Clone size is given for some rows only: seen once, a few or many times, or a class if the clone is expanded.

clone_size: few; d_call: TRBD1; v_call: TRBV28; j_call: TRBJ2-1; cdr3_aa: CASSTRTGDNEQFF; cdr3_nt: TGTGCCAGCAGTACCCGGACAGGGGACAATGAGCAGTTCTTC
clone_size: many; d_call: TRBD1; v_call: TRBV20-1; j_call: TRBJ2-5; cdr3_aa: CSARPQGETQYF; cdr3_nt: TGCAGTGCTAGACCACAGGGGGAGACCCAGTACTTC
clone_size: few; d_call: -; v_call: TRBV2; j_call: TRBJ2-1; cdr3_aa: CASSEAPHVGGNEQFF; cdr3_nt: TGTGCCAGCAGTGAAGCGCCCCACGTGGGGGGCAATGAGCAGTTCTTC
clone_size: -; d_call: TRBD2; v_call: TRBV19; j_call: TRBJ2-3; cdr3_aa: CASSILADHTQYF; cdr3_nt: TGTGCCAGTAGTATACTAGCGGACCATACGCAGTATTTT
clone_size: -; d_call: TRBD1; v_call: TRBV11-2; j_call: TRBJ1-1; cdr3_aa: CASRANRRDRGGTEAFF; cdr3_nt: TGTGCCAGCAGGGCAAACCGTCGGGACAGGGGGGGAACTGAAGCTTTCTTT
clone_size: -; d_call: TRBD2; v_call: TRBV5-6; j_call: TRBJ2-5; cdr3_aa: CASSLATASGGRETQYF; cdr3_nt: TGTGCCAGCAGCTTGGCCACGGCTAGCGGGGGTAGAGAGACCCAGTACTTC
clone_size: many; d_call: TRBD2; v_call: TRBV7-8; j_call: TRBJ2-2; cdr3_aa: CASSLVERTSGVTGELFF; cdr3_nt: TGTGCCAGCAGCTTAGTGGAGAGGACTAGCGGGGTTACCGGGGAGCTGTTTTTT
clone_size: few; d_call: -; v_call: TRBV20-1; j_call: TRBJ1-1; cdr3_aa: CSASRLGLQNTEAFF; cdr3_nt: TGCAGTGCTAGCCGCCTTGGGCTACAGAACACTGAAGCTTTCTTT
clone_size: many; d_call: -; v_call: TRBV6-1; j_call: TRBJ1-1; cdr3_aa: CASSVMTNTEAFF; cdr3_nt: TGTGCCAGCAGTGTAATGACGAACACTGAAGCTTTCTTT
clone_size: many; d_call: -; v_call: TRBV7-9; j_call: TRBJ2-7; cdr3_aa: CASSFPGRVGVNEQYF; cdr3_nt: TGTGCCAGCAGCTTCCCGGGGAGAGTGGGGGTGAACGAGCAGTACTTC
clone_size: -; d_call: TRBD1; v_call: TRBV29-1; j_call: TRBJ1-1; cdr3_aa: CSVDRGKQDTEAFF; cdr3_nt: TGCAGCGTTGACAGGGGGAAGCAAGACACTGAAGCTTTCTTT
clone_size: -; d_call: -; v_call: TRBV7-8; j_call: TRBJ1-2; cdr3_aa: CASSLGPKYGYTF; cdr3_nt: TGTGCCAGCAGCTTAGGACCGAAATATGGCTACACCTTC
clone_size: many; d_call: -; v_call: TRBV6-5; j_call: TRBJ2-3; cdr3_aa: CASSYSTGGWPDTQYF; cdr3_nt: TGTGCCAGCAGTTACTCGACGGGGGGCTGGCCAGATACGCAGTATTTT
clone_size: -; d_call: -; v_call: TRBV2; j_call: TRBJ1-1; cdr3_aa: CASDKSPEAFF; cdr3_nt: TGTGCCAGTGACAAGTCCCCTGAAGCTTTCTTT
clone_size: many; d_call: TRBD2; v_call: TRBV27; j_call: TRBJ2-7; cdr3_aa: CASRRVAGGPISYEQYF; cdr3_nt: TGTGCCAGCAGACGAGTAGCGGGAGGGCCTATCTCCTACGAGCAGTACTTC
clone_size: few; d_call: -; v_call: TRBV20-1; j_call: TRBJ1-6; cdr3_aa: CSASFTADSSPLHF; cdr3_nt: TGCAGTGCTAGTTTTACAGCGGACTCTTCACCCCTCCACTTT
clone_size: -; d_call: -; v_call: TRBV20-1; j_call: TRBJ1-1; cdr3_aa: CSARTSIGVATEAFF; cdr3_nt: TGCAGTGCTAGAACTTCCATAGGGGTTGCCACTGAAGCTTTCTTT
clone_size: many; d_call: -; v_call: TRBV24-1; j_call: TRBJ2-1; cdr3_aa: CATSGVSEQFF; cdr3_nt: TGTGCCACCAGCGGGGTTTCTGAGCAGTTCTTC
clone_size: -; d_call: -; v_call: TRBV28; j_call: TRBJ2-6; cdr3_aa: CASSLWALGSGANVLTF; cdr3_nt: TGTGCCAGCAGTTTGTGGGCCCTCGGATCTGGGGCCAACGTCCTGACTTTC
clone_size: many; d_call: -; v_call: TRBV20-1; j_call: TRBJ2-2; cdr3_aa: CSALRRANTGELFF; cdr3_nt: TGCAGTGCTCTTAGGAGGGCGAACACCGGGGAGCTGTTTTTT
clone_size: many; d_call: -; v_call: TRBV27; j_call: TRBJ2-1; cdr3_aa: CASSFPGSGAEQFF; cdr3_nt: TGTGCCAGCAGCTTCCCGGGCTCGGGGGCTGAGCAGTTCTTC